This T cell receptor beta chain is from a study of T-cell reconstitution after alpha-beta-depleted transplantation in children. Looked up from germline, CDR1 is ENHRY and CDR2 is SYGVKD. There are 12 residues in the CDR3. Trimming at V came to 7 bases and at J to 6 bases, leaving 2 bases not matched to a gene. A word on this clonotype: Its specificity is unknown.

Study-level findings and limits: Two months or so post-transplant, alpha-beta T cells reportedly derived from several hundred expanded graft clones.

Construction of the TCRbeta library involved unique molecular identifiers. A single record per CDR3 protein comes from TCRdb applying MiXCR to the PCR reads. The table includes approximately 430,000 distinct CDR3 sequences, roughly 16% detected once. The chain carries TRBV10-3 and TRBJ2-3; TRBD1 aligns across 9 bases. The source material was PBMCs, mostly from graft donor cells, sampled 360 days after TCRalphabeta/CD19-depleted stem cell transplant. The receptor comes from a boy less than two years old who had a stem cell transplant for Wiskott-Aldrich syndrome, so the T cells may come from the graft donor. CDR3 protein: CAITGTGDTQYF. For the CDR3, the DNA is TGTGCCATCACTGGGACAGGGGATACGCAGTATTTT.